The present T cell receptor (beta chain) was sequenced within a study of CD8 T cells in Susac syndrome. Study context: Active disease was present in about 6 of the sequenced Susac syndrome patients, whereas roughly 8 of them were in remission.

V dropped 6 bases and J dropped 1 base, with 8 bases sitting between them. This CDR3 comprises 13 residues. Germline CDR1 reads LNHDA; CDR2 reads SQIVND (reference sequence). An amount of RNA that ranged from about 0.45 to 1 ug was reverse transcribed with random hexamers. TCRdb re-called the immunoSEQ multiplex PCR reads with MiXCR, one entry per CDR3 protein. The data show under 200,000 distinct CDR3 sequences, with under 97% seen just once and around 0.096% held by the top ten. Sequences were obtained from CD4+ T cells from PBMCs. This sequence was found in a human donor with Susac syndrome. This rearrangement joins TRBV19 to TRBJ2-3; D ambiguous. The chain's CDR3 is CASRDRRTDTQYF. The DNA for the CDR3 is TGTGCCAGTAGGGACCGACGCACAGATACGCAGTATTTT. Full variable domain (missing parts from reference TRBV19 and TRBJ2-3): DGGITQSPKYLFRKEGQNVTLSCEQNLNHDAMYWYRQDPGQGLRLIYYSQIVNDFQKGDIAEGYSVSREKKESFPLTVTSAQKNPTAFYLCASRDRRTDTQYFGPGTRLTVL.